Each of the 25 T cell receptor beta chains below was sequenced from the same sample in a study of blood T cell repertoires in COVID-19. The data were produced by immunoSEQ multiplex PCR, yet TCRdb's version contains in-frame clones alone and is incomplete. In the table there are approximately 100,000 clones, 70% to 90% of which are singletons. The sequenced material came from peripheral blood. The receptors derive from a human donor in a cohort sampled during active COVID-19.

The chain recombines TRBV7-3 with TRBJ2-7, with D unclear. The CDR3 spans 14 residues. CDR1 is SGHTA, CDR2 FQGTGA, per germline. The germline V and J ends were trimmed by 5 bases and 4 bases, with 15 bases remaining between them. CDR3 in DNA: TGTGCCAGCAGCCTCACCCCTGGGCCTTACGAGCAGTACTTC. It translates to CASSLTPGPYEQYF.

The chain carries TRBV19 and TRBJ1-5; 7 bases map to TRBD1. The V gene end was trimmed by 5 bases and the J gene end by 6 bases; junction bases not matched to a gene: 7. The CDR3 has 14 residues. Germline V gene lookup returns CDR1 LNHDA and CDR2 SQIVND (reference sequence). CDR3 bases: TGTGCCAGTAGTCGACAGGGAGGAGGTCAGCCCCAGCATTTT. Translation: CASSRQGGGQPQHF.

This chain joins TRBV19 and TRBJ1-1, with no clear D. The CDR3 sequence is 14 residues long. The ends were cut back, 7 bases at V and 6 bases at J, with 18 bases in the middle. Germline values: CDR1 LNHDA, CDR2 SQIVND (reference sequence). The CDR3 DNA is TGTGCCAGTACTTCCAGTGTTCTTCGGGCTGAAGCTTTCTTT. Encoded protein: CASTSSVLRAEAFF.

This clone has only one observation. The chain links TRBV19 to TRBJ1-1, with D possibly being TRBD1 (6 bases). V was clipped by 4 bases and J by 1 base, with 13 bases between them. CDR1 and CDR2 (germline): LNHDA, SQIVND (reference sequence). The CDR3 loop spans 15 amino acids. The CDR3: CASSTVMTGNTEAFF. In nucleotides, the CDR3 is TGTGCCAGTAGTACCGTCATGACAGGGAACACTGAAGCTTTCTTT.

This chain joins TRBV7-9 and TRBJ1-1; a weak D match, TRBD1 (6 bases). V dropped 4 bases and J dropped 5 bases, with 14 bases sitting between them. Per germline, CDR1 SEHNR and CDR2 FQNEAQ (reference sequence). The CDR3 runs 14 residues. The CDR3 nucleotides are TGTGCCAGCAGCTGGGTTGGGGGGGCAACTGAAGCTTTCTTT. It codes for CASSWVGGATEAFF. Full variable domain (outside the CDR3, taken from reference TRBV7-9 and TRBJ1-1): DTGVSQNPRHKITKRGQNVTFRCDPISEHNRLYWYRQTLGQGPEFLTYFQNEAQLEKSRLLSDRFSAERPKGSFSTLEIQRTEQGDSAMYLCASSWVGGATEAFFGQGTRLTVV.

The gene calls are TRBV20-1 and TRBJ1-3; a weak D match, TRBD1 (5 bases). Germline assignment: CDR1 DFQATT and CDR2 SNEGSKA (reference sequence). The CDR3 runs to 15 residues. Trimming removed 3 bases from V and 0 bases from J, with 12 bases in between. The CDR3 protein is CSASGTGSSGNTIYF. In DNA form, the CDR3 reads TGCAGTGCTAGTGGGACGGGAAGCTCTGGAAACACCATATATTTT.

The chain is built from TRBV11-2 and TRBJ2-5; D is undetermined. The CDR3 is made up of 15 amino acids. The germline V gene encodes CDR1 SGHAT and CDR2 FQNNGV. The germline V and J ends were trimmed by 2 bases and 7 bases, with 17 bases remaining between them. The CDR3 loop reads CASSLIYTSLWTQYF. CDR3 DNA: TGTGCCAGCAGCTTAATCTATACGAGCCTGTGGACCCAGTACTTC.

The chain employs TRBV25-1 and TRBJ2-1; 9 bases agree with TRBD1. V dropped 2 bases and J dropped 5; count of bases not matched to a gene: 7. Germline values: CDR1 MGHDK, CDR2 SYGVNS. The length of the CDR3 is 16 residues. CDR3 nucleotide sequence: TGTGCCAGCAGTGAAGCTGGGACAGGGACCGACAATGAGCAGTTCTTC. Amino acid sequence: CASSEAGTGTDNEQFF.

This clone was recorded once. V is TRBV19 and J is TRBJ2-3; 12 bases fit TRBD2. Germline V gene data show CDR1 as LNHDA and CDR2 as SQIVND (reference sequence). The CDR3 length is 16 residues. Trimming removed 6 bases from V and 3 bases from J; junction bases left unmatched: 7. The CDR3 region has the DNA TGTGCCAGTAGCCCCCGGACTAGCGGGGTGACAGATACGCAGTATTTT. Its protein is CASSPRTSGVTDTQYF.

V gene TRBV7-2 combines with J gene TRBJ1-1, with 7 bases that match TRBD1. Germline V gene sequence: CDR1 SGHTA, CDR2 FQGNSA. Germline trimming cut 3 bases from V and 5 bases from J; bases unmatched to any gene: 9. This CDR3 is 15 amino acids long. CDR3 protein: CASSFRGSGGTEAFF. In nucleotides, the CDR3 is TGTGCCAGCAGCTTCCGGGGGTCAGGGGGAACTGAAGCTTTCTTT.

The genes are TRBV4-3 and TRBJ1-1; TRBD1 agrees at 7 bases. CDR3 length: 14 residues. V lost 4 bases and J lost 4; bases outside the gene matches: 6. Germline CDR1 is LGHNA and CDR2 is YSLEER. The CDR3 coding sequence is TGCGCCAGCAGCCGGGGGGCAGGGGGCACTGAAGCTTTCTTT. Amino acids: CASSRGAGGTEAFF.

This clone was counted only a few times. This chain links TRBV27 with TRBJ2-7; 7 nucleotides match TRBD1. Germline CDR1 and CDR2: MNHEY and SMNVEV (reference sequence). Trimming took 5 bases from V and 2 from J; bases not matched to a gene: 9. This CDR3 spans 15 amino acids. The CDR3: CASSRRQGLAYEQYF. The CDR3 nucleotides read TGTGCCAGCAGTCGGCGACAGGGTCTTGCCTACGAGCAGTACTTC.

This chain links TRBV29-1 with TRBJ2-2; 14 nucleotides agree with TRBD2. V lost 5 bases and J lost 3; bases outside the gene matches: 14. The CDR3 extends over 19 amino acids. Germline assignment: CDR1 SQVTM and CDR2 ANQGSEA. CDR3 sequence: CSVTGRRTSGGRDTGELFF. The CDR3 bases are TGCAGCGTTACGGGGCGGCGGACTAGCGGGGGGCGGGACACCGGGGAGCTGTTTTTT.

The CDR3 loop reads CASSQDGLSEYF. CDR3 bases: TGTGCCAGCAGCCAAGACGGACTAAGCGAGTACTTC. V gene TRBV3-1 (or the pseudogene TRBV3-2) combines with J gene TRBJ2-7; D possibly corresponds to TRBD2 (6 bases). Trimming removed 0 bases at V and 11 bases at J, with 11 bases between. The CDR3 totals 12 residues. Germline V CDR1 and CDR2: LGHDT, YNNKEL (reference sequence).

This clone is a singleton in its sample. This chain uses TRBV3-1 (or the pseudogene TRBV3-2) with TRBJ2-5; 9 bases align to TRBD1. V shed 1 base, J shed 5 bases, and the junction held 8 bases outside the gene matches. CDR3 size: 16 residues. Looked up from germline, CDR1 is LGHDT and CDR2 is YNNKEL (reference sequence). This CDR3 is CASSQATGGDEETQYF. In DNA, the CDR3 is TGTGCCAGCAGCCAAGCAACAGGGGGCGATGAGGAGACCCAGTACTTC.

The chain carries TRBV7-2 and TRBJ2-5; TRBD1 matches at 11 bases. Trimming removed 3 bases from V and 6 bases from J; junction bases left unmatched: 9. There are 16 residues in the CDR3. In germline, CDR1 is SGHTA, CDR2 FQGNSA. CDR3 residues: CASSFGVGQGEKTQYF. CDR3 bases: TGTGCCAGCAGCTTCGGGGTGGGACAGGGGGAAAAGACCCAGTACTTC. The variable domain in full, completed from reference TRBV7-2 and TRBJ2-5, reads GAGVSQSPSNKVTEKGKDVELRCDPISGHTALYWYRQSLGQGLEFLIYFQGNSAPDKSGLPSDRFSAERTGGSVSTLTIQRTQQEDSAVYLCASSFGVGQGEKTQYFGPGTRLLVL.

The CDR3 reads CASTTFMNTEAFF. The CDR3 DNA reads as TGTGCCAGCACTACTTTCATGAACACTGAAGCTTTCTTT. The V and J genes are TRBV2 and TRBJ1-1; no clear D gene. CDR3 size: 13 residues. The germline CDR1 and CDR2 sequences are SNHLY and FYNNEI. Trimming stripped 7 bases from V and 0 bases from J, with 9 bases between.

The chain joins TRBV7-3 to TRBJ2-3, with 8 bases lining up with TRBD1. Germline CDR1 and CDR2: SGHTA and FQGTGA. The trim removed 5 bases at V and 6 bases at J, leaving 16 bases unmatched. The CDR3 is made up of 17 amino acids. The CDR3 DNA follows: TGTGCCAGCAGCCTCCAAGACAGGGCTAGACAGGGGGATACGCAGTATTTT. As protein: CASSLQDRARQGDTQYF. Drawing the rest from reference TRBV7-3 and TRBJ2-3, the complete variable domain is GAGVSQTPSNKVTEKGKYVELRCDPISGHTALYWYRQSLGQGPEFLIYFQGTGAADDSGLPNDRFFAVRPEGSVSTLKIQRTERGDSAVYLCASSLQDRARQGDTQYFGPGTRLTVL.

The CDR3 loop reads CASSSDIIQETQYF. The CDR3 DNA is TGTGCCAGTTCTAGCGACATAATCCAAGAGACCCAGTACTTC. The chain recombines TRBV18 with TRBJ2-5; a possible D gene is TRBD2 (6 bases). The CDR3 has 14 residues. In germline, CDR1 is KGHSH, CDR2 LQKENI. Deletions cut 9 bases from V and 1 base from J, with 15 bases between.

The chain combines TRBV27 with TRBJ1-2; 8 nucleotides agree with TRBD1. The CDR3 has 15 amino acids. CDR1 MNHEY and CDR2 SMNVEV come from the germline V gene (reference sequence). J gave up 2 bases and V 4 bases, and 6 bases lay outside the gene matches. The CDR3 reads CASSSGQGSNYGYTF. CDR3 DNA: TGTGCCAGCAGTTCCGGACAGGGTAGCAACTATGGCTACACCTTC.

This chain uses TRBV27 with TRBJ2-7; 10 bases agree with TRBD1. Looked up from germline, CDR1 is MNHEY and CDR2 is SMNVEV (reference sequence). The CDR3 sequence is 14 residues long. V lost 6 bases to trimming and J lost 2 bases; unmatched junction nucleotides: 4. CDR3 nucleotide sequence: TGTGCCAGCAGACGGACAGGGGGGCCCTACGAGCAGTACTTC. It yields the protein CASRRTGGPYEQYF.

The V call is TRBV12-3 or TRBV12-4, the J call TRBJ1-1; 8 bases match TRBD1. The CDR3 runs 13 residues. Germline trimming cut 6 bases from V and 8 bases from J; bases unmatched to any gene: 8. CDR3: CASRRDRSPEAFF. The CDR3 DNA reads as TGTGCCAGCAGACGGGACAGGTCGCCCGAAGCTTTCTTT.

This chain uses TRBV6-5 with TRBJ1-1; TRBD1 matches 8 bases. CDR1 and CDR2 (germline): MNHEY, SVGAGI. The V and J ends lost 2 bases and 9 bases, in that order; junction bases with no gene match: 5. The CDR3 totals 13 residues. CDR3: CASSYRRDRQAFF. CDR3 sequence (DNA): TGTGCCAGCAGTTACCGAAGGGACAGGCAAGCTTTCTTT.

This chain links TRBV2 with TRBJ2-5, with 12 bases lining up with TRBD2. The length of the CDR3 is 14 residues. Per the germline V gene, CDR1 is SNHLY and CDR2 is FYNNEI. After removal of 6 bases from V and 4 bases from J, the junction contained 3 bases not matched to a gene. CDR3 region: CASRTSGGRETQYF. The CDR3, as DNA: TGTGCCAGCAGGACTAGCGGGGGTCGAGAGACCCAGTACTTC. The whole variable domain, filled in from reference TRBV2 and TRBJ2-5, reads EPEVTQTPSHQVTQMGQEVILRCVPISNHLYFYWYRQILGQKVEFLVSFYNNEISEKSEIFDDQFSVERPDGSNFTLKIRSTKLEDSAMYFCASRTSGGRETQYFGPGTRLLVL.

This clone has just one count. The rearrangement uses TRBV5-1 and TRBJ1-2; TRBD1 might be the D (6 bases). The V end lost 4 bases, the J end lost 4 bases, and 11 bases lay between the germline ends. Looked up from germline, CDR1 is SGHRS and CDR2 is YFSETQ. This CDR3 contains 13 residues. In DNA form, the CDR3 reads TGCGCCAGCAGCGAGGGACAACTCTATGGCTACACCTTC. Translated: CASSEGQLYGYTF.